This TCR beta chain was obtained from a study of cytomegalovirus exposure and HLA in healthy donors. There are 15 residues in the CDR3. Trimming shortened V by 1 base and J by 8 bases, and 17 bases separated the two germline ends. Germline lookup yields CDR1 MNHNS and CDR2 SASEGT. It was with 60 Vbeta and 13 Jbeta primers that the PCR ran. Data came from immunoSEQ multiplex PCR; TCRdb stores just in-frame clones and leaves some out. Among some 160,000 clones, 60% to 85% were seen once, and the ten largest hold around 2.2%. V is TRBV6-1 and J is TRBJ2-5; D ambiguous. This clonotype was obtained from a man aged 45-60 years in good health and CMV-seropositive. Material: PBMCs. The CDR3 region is CASSEVPGFVRTQYF. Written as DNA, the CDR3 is TGTGCCAGCAGTGAAGTCCCCGGGTTCGTGAGAACCCAGTACTTC.